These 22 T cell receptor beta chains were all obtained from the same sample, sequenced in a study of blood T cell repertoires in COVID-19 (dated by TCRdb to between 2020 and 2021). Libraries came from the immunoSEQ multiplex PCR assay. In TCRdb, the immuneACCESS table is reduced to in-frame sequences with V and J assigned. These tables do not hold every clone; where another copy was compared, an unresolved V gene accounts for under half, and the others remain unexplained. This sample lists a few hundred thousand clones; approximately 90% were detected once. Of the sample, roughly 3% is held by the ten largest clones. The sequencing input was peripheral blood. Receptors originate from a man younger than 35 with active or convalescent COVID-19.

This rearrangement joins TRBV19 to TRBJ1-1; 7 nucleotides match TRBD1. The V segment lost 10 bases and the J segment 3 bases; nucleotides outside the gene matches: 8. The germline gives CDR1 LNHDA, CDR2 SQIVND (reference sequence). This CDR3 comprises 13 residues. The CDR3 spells CATDRAPYTEAFF. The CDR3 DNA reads TGTGCCACCGACAGGGCCCCATACACTGAAGCTTTCTTT.

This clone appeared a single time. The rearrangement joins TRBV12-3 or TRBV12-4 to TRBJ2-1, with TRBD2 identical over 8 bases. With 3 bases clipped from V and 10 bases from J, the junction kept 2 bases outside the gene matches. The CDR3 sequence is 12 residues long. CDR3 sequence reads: CASSLGLVEQFF. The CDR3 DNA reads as TGTGCCAGCAGTTTGGGACTAGTGGAGCAGTTCTTC.

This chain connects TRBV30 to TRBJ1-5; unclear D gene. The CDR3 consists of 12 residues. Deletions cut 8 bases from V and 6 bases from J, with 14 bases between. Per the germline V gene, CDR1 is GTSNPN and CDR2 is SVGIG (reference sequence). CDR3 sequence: CAGGREGQPQHF. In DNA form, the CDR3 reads TGTGCCGGTGGACGTGAGGGTCAGCCCCAGCATTTT.

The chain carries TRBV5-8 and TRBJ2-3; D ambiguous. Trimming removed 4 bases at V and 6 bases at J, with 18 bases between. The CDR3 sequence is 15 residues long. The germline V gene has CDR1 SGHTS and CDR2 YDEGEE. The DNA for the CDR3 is TGTGCCAGCAGCCCGTATGTAGCTCCCGGCGATACGCAGTATTTT. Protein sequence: CASSPYVAPGDTQYF.

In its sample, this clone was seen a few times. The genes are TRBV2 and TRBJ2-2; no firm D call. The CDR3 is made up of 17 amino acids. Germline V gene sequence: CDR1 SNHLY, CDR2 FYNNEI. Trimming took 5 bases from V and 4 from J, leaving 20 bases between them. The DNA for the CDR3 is TGTGCCAGCAGTTTCCTAGAAGATTTCGGCGGCACCGGGGAGCTGTTTTTT. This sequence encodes CASSFLEDFGGTGELFF.

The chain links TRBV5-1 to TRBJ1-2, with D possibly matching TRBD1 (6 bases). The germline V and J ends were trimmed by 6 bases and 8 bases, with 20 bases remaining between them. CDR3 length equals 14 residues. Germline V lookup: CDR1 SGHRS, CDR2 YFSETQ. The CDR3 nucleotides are TGCGCCAGCACCCCTTTGAACAGGGTCTTCGGCTACACCTTC. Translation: CASTPLNRVFGYTF.

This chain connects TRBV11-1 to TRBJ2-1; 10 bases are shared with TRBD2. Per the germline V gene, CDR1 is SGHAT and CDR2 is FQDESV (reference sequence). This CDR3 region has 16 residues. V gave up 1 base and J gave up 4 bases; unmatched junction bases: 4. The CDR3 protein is CASSLVAGGPYNEQFF. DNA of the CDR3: TGTGCCAGCAGCTTAGTAGCGGGGGGTCCGTACAATGAGCAGTTCTTC.

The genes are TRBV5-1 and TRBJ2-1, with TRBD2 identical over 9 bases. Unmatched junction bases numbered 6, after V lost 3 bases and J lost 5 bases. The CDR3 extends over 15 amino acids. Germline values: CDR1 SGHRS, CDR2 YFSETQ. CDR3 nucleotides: TGCGCCAGCAGCTCCACGGGACTAGCAAACAATGAGCAGTTCTTC. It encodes CASSSTGLANNEQFF. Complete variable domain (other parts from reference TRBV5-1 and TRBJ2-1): KAGVTQTPRYLIKTRGQQVTLSCSPISGHRSVSWYQQTPGQGLQFLFEYFSETQRNKGNFPGRFSGRQFSNSRSEMNVSTLELGDSALYLCASSSTGLANNEQFFGPGTRLTVL.

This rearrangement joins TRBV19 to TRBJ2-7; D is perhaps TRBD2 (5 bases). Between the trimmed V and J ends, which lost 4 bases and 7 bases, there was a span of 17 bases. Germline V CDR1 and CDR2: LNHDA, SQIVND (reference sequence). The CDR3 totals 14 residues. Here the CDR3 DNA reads TGTGCCAGTAGTAGCGGACTGAGAGATCGTGAGCAGTACTTC. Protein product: CASSSGLRDREQYF. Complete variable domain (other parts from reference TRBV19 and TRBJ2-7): DGGITQSPKYLFRKEGQNVTLSCEQNLNHDAMYWYRQDPGQGLRLIYYSQIVNDFQKGDIAEGYSVSREKKESFPLTVTSAQKNPTAFYLCASSSGLRDREQYFGPGTRLTVT.

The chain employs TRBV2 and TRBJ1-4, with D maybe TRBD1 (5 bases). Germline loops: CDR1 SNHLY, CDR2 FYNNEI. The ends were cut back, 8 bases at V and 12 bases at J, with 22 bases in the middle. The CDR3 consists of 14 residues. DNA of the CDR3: TGTGCCAGCTACCGACAGCCGCCTGGAAGAGAACTGTTTTTT. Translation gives CASYRQPPGRELFF. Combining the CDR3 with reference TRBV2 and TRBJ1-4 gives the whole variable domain EPEVTQTPSHQVTQMGQEVILRCVPISNHLYFYWYRQILGQKVEFLVSFYNNEISEKSEIFDDQFSVERPDGSNFTLKIRSTKLEDSAMYFCASYRQPPGRELFFGSGTQLSVL.

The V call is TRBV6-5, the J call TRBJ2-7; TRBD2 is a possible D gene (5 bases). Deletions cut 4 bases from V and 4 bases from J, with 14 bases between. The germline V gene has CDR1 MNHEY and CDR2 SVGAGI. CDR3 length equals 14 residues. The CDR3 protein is CASSLDSRGYEQYF. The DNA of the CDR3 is TGTGCCAGCAGTTTGGACTCAAGAGGGTACGAGCAGTACTTC.

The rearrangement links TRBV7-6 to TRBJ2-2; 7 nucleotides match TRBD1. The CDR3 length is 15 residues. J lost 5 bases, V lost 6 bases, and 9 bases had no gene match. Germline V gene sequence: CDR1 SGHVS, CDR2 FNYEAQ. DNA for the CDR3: TGTGCCAGCAGACCCCGACAGGGTAGGACCGGGGAGCTGTTTTTT. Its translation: CASRPRQGRTGELFF.

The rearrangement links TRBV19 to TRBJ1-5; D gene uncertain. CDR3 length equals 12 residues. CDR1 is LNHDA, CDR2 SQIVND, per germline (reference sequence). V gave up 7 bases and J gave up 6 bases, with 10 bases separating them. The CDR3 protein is CASTNKRQPQHF. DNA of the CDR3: TGTGCCAGTACTAACAAGCGTCAGCCCCAGCATTTT.

The CDR3 DNA sequence: TGTGCCAGCAGCTTAGGGAAAGGAGTAACTGAAGCTTTCTTT. Translated, it gives CASSLGKGVTEAFF. The chain is built from TRBV7-8 and TRBJ1-1; D gene uncertain. CDR3 length equals 14 residues. Trimming removed 1 base at V and 5 bases at J, with 11 bases between. CDR1 and CDR2 from the germline V gene are SGHVS and FQNEAQ.

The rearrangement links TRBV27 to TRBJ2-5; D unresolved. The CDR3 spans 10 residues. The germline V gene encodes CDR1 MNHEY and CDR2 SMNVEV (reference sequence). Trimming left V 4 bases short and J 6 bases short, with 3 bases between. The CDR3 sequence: CASSYKTQYF. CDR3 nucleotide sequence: TGTGCCAGCAGTTATAAGACCCAGTACTTC.

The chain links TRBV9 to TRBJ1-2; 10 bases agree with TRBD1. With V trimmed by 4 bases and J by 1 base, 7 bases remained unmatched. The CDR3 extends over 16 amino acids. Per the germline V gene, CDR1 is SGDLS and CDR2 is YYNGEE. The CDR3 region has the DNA TGTGCCAGCAGCCTACGAGGACAGGGGGATAACTATGGCTACACCTTC. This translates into CASSLRGQGDNYGYTF.

The CDR3 protein is CSGGSVEIYTF. CDR3 nucleotide sequence: TGCAGCGGGGGGTCAGTAGAGATCTACACCTTC. The rearrangement joins TRBV20-1 to TRBJ1-2; possibly TRBD1 for D (5 bases). The CDR3 covers 11 residues. CDR1 is DFQATT and CDR2 is SNEGSKA in the germline V gene (reference sequence).

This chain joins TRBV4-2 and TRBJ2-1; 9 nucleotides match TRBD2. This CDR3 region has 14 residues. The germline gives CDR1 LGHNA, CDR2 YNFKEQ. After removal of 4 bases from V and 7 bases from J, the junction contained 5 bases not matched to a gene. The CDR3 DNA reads TGTGCCAGCAGCCGGGCGGGAGGGCCTAATGAGCAGTTCTTC. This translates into CASSRAGGPNEQFF.

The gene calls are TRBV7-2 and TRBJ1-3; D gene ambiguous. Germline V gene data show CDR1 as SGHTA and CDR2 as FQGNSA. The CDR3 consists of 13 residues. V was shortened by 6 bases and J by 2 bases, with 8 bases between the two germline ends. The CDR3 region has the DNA TGTGCCAGCAGTTTGACTGCTGGAAACACCATATATTTT. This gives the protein CASSLTAGNTIYF.

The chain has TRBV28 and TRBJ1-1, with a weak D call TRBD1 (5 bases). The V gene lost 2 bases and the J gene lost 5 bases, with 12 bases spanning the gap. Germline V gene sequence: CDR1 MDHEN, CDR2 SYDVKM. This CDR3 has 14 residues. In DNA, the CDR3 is TGTGCCAGCAGTTTAGTCAGGGAGGGGACTGAAGCTTTCTTT. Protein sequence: CASSLVREGTEAFF.

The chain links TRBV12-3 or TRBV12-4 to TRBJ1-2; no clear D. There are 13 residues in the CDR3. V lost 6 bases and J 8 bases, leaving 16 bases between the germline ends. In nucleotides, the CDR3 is TGTGCCAGCAGCACAATAACAGCTAACGGCTACACCTTC. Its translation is CASSTITANGYTF.

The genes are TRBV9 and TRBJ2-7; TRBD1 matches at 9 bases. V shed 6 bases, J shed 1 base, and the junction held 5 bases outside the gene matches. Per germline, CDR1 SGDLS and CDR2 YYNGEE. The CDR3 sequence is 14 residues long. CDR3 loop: CASTSGQGSYEQYF. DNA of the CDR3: TGTGCCAGCACTTCTGGACAGGGGTCCTACGAGCAGTACTTC.